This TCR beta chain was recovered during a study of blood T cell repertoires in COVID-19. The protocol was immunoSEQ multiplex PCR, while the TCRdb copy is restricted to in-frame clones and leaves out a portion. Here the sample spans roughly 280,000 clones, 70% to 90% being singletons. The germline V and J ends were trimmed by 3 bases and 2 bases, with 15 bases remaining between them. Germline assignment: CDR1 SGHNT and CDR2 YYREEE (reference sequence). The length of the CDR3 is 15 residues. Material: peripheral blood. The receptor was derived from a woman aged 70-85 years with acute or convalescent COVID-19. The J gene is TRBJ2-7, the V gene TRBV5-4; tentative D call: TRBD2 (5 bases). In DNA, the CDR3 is TGTGCCAGCAGCTCGGGCCCGCGGCGGGCCTACGAGCAGTACTTC. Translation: CASSSGPRRAYEQYF.